The 18 T cell receptor beta chains listed next were all sequenced from one sample in a study of shared clonotypes between healthy human individuals. The method was immunoSEQ multiplex PCR; TCRdb's version includes in-frame clones alone and lacks a portion of them. There are over a million clones in the sample; roughly 96% occur only once, and over 1% lies in the top ten. The material sequenced was naive CD4+ T cells sorted from blood. The subset was: CD45RA+ positively selected. The receptors come from a man between 25 and 39 years old in good health.

CDR3 sequence: CASSPLGSGRAGSYNEQFF. The CDR3 DNA sequence: TGTGCCAGCAGCCCTCTTGGTAGCGGGAGGGCCGGGTCCTACAATGAGCAGTTCTTC. The gene calls are TRBV7-3 and TRBJ2-1; TRBD2 matches 11 bases. The CDR3 is 19 residues long. Germline CDR1 is SGHTA and CDR2 is FQGTGA. The V gene end was trimmed by 5 bases and the J gene end by 1 base; junction bases not matched to a gene: 13.

V gene TRBV11-2 combines with J gene TRBJ2-3; D might be TRBD1 (6 bases). The germline gives CDR1 SGHAT, CDR2 FQNNGV. The CDR3 extends over 16 amino acids. Trimming shortened V by 7 bases and J by 1 base, and 18 bases separated the two germline ends. The CDR3 DNA reads as TGTGCCAGCAATGTTAGGGGGAGCGGTCGCACAGATACGCAGTATTTT. Its translation is CASNVRGSGRTDTQYF.

This sequence joins TRBV12-5 and TRBJ2-1; 9 bases align to TRBD1. CDR3 length: 13 amino acids. V trimming: 6 bases; J trimming: 3 bases; junction bases outside the gene matches: 0. The germline V gene encodes CDR1 LGHNT and CDR2 FRNRAP. CDR3 sequence: CASGTGGYNEQFF. The DNA of the CDR3 is TGTGCTAGTGGGACAGGGGGCTACAATGAGCAGTTCTTC.

Of note for this clone: Other DNA sequences in the sample encode the same CDR3. The genes are TRBV7-2 and TRBJ2-5; weak D call: TRBD1 (6 bases). Between the trimmed V and J ends, which lost 5 bases and 4 bases, there was a span of 11 bases. The CDR3 consists of 13 residues. Germline values: CDR1 SGHTA, CDR2 FQGNSA. CDR3 sequence reads: CASSPQGGETQYF. CDR3 nucleotides: TGTGCCAGCAGCCCTCAAGGGGGAGAGACCCAGTACTTC. The entire variable domain, with the rest obtained from reference TRBV7-2 and TRBJ2-5, is as follows: GAGVSQSPSNKVTEKGKDVELRCDPISGHTALYWYRQSLGQGLEFLIYFQGNSAPDKSGLPSDRFSAERTGGSVSTLTIQRTQQEDSAVYLCASSPQGGETQYFGPGTRLLVL.

J is TRBJ2-5 and V is TRBV9; 8 bases are a match to TRBD2. With V trimmed by 1 base and J by 2 bases, 4 bases remained unmatched. The germline CDR1 and CDR2 sequences are SGDLS and YYNGEE. The CDR3 length is 15 residues. CDR3 region: CASSVSSGRQETQYF. The CDR3, as DNA: TGTGCCAGCAGCGTATCGAGCGGGAGACAAGAGACCCAGTACTTC.

Remarks on this clone: Sequence at one end of the junction differs from germline and may be a read error. The gene calls are TRBV6-6 and TRBJ2-1, with D perhaps matching TRBD1 or TRBD2 (5 bases each). Germline-derived CDR1 and CDR2 are MNHNY and SVGAGI (reference sequence). The CDR3 runs to 15 residues. CDR3 in amino acids: CASSNLGRSHNEQFF. The CDR3 DNA sequence: TGTGCCAGCAGTAACCTGGGACGCTCCCACAATGAGCAGTTCTTC.

This chain joins TRBV5-1 and TRBJ2-3; 13 bases agree with TRBD2. The CDR3 extends over 16 amino acids. The germline V gene encodes CDR1 SGHRS and CDR2 YFSETQ. Germline trimming cut 4 bases from V and 6 bases from J; bases unmatched to any gene: 8. CDR3 DNA: TGCGCCAGCAGCCCGGGGACTAGCGGGAATTCTGATACGCAGTATTTT. Encoded protein: CASSPGTSGNSDTQYF.

This chain connects TRBV7-9 to TRBJ2-7; a possible D gene is TRBD1 (6 bases). The CDR3 is 15 residues long. The V end lost 1 base, the J end lost 1 base, and 11 bases lay between the germline ends. The germline CDR1 and CDR2 sequences are SEHNR and FQNEAQ (reference sequence). The CDR3, as DNA: TGTGCCAGCAGCTTAGACGGACAGAGGTCCTACGAGCAGTACTTC. It translates to CASSLDGQRSYEQYF.

A single count supports this clone. CDR3 loop: CASSNPFGEEETQYF. CDR3 nucleotides: TGTGCCAGCAGCAACCCATTCGGGGAAGAAGAGACCCAGTACTTC. The chain links TRBV11-3 to TRBJ2-5, with a tentative D call TRBD2 (5 bases). The V end lost 5 bases, the J end lost 3 bases, and 16 bases lay between the germline ends. This CDR3 is built from 15 residues. Germline V gene sequence: CDR1 SGHNT, CDR2 YENEEA.

The chain carries TRBV27 and TRBJ1-2, with D uncertain. Trimming removed 2 bases at V and 2 bases at J, with 12 bases between. The CDR3 loop spans 15 amino acids. Germline assignment: CDR1 MNHEY and CDR2 SMNVEV (reference sequence). The CDR3 DNA sequence: TGTGCCAGCAGTTTACTGTTCGGCTCCAACTATGGCTACACCTTC. This encodes CASSLLFGSNYGYTF.

The chain has TRBV7-8 and TRBJ2-7, with 8 nucleotides matching TRBD1. Trimming took 1 base from V and 2 from J; bases not matched to a gene: 7. The germline V gene has CDR1 SGHVS and CDR2 FQNEAQ. This CDR3 has 16 amino acids. CDR3 DNA sequence: TGTGCCAGCAGCTTAGAGTCAGGGGGCGGTACCTACGAGCAGTACTTC. This encodes CASSLESGGGTYEQYF.

The CDR3 sequence: CATQSRPDSPYEQYF. CDR3 nucleotides: TGTGCCACCCAAAGCCGTCCAGACAGTCCCTACGAGCAGTACTTC. The V and J genes are TRBV10-3 and TRBJ2-7, with TRBD1 as a possible D gene (5 bases). The germline CDR1 and CDR2 sequences are ENHRY and SYGVKD. There are 15 residues in the CDR3. Trimming shortened V by 10 bases and J by 2 bases, and 21 bases separated the two germline ends.

In this sample, this clone turned up once. The V and J genes are TRBV5-1 and TRBJ2-6, with unresolved D. Germline V gene data show CDR1 as SGHRS and CDR2 as YFSETQ. The V and J ends lost 4 bases and 0 bases respectively, with 14 bases between them. The CDR3 loop spans 17 amino acids. The CDR3 is CASSPLGSGSGANVLTF. Written as DNA, the CDR3 is TGCGCCAGCAGCCCACTGGGGTCGGGCTCTGGGGCCAACGTCCTGACTTTC.

V and J are TRBV18 and TRBJ2-7, with 7 bases fitting TRBD1. In germline, CDR1 is KGHSH, CDR2 LQKENI. J lost 9 bases, V lost 6 bases, and 14 bases had no gene match. The CDR3 length is 14 residues. CDR3 nucleotides: TGTGCCAGCTCCGCCCCGGGACAGTCCGCGGCGCAGTACTTC. This sequence encodes CASSAPGQSAAQYF.

This chain uses TRBV2 with TRBJ1-2; 10 bases match TRBD1. Germline V gene sequence: CDR1 SNHLY, CDR2 FYNNEI. This CDR3 has 12 residues. The J segment lost 10 bases and the V segment lost 6 bases, leaving 5 bases of the junction unmatched. CDR3 amino acids: CASRDRGLDYTF. CDR3 DNA: TGTGCCAGCAGAGACAGGGGGCTTGACTACACCTTC. The full variable domain, completed using reference TRBV2 and TRBJ1-2, is EPEVTQTPSHQVTQMGQEVILRCVPISNHLYFYWYRQILGQKVEFLVSFYNNEISEKSEIFDDQFSVERPDGSNFTLKIRSTKLEDSAMYFCASRDRGLDYTFGSGTRLTVV.

The chain combines TRBV6-1 with TRBJ2-2; D call uncertain. This CDR3 is built from 13 residues. V lost 6 bases and J lost 6, with 11 bases in between. Germline V lookup: CDR1 MNHNS, CDR2 SASEGT. The CDR3 coding sequence is TGTGCCAGCAGACCTTACTGGGCCGGGGAGCTGTTTTTT. It translates to CASRPYWAGELFF.

The V and J genes are TRBV18 and TRBJ2-5, with 8 bases matching TRBD2. CDR1 and CDR2 (germline): KGHSH, LQKENI. V was clipped by 2 bases and J by 4 bases; unmatched bases: 9. The CDR3 length is 16 residues. In DNA, the CDR3 is TGTGCCAGCTCACCAAGGAGCGGGAGCGCGTCAGAGACCCAGTACTTC. This codes for CASSPRSGSASETQYF.

This clone is a singleton in its sample. The V and J genes are TRBV30 and TRBJ2-5, with 7 bases lining up with TRBD1. The DNA end is more similar to TRBJ2-7, so the J call may be wrong. The germline gives CDR1 GTSNPN, CDR2 SVGIG (reference sequence). The CDR3 loop spans 14 amino acids. The CDR3 sequence: CAWIDRAISYEQYF. The CDR3 DNA follows: TGTGCCTGGATTGACAGGGCCATCTCCTACGAGCAGTACTTC.